This T cell receptor (beta chain) was found in a study of blood T cells in healthy people across ages. Findings of the study overall: Observed TCR beta diversity per million T cells went down as age went up. This fall followed a roughly linear course with age. Those diversity estimates obtained from one million T cells were thought to be underestimates.

This CDR3 has 15 residues. The germline gives CDR1 SGHAT, CDR2 FQNNGV. In the case of this clonotype: Its antigen is currently unknown. A single base separates this from a much larger clone, so it may be a read error.

A second PCR of 7 to 11 cycles used a sample-barcoded 5' primer and a J-beta primer mix. TCRdb reprocessed the 5' RACE reads with MiXCR, giving one entry per CDR3 protein. The table shows approximately 810,000 distinct CDR3 sequences, with 25% to 35% occurring only once. The source material was blood. The TCR sequence derives from a woman older than 75 in good health. The chain carries TRBV11-2 and TRBJ2-5, with D possibly being TRBD2 (5 bases). The chain's CDR3 is CACSASAGLRETQYF. CDR3 nucleotide sequence: TGTGCCTGCAGCGCCAGTGCGGGCTTAAGGGAGACCCAGTACTTC.